What follows describes a single T cell receptor (beta chain). Its antigen is unknown. This sample was included in a study of T cell responses to AZD1222 COVID-19 vaccine. Overall study results and limits: Most donors were white British and more were female, and clonal diversity was possibly underestimated. Two AZD1222 doses significantly raised spike-specific TCR breadth and depth over controls. Repertoire sampling occurred only after the peak T cell response.

CDR1 and CDR2 (germline): LNHDA, SQIVND (reference sequence). V shed 3 bases and J shed 3 bases, with 14 bases lying between them. CDR3 size: 16 residues. Data came from immunoSEQ multiplex PCR; TCRdb stores just in-frame clones and leaves some out. The sample contains roughly 96,000 clones, 88% of which appear only once. The chain recombines TRBV19 with TRBJ1-4; TRBD1 might be the D (6 bases). The clonotype originates from an adult who received the AZD1222 COVID-19 vaccine. Specimen: peripheral blood, collected 28 days after the second AZD1222 dose. CDR3 nucleotides: TGTGCCAGTAGTATGGCCAGGGGCCGCGCTAATGAAAAACTGTTTTTT. Translating gives CASSMARGRANEKLFF.